Listed below are T cell receptor beta chains from one sample, sequenced in a study of T cell responses to AZD1222 COVID-19 vaccine. The data were produced by immunoSEQ multiplex PCR, yet TCRdb's version contains in-frame clones alone and is incomplete. The sample carries tens of thousands of clones, 80% to 90% recorded once. Here the sequenced sample was peripheral blood, taken on day 0 of AZD1222 vaccination. The receptors originated from an adult in good health. The CDR3 runs from the conserved cysteine through the conserved F or W. D genes are given only for firm matches. The size of a clone is reported for some rows only, either as once, few or many, or as a class for expanded clones.

d_call: NA; cdr3_length: 14; v_call: TRBV5-1; clone_size: NA; j_call: TRBJ2-1; cdr3_aa: CASSLQVDYNEQFF; cdr3_nt: TGCGCCAGCAGCTTACAGGTGGACTACAATGAGCAGTTCTTC
d_call: NA; cdr3_length: 16; v_call: TRBV23-1; clone_size: NA; j_call: TRBJ2-2; cdr3_aa: CASSQIGAPSTGELFF; cdr3_nt: TGCGCCAGCAGTCAAATTGGGGCGCCGAGCACCGGGGAGCTGTTTTTT
d_call: NA; cdr3_length: 13; v_call: TRBV9; clone_size: NA; j_call: TRBJ2-3; cdr3_aa: CASRRGVTDTQYF; cdr3_nt: TGTGCCAGCAGGAGGGGGGTCACAGATACGCAGTATTTT
d_call: NA; cdr3_length: 14; v_call: TRBV27; clone_size: NA; j_call: TRBJ1-5; cdr3_aa: CASSLTFGNQPQHF; cdr3_nt: TGTGCCAGCAGTCTCACGTTTGGCAATCAGCCCCAGCATTTT
d_call: NA; cdr3_length: 14; v_call: TRBV19; clone_size: NA; j_call: TRBJ1-5; cdr3_aa: CASSFRESHQPQHF; cdr3_nt: TGTGCCAGTAGTTTCCGGGAGTCCCATCAGCCCCAGCATTTT
d_call: NA; cdr3_length: 16; v_call: TRBV15; clone_size: NA; j_call: TRBJ1-4; cdr3_aa: CATSRAGTPTNEKLFF; cdr3_nt: TGTGCCACCAGCAGAGCCGGGACTCCAACTAATGAAAAACTGTTTTTT
d_call: NA; cdr3_length: 14; v_call: TRBV14; clone_size: NA; j_call: TRBJ1-6; cdr3_aa: CASSQDRGTSPLHF; cdr3_nt: TGTGCCAGCAGCCAAGATCGAGGGACCTCACCCCTCCACTTT
d_call: NA; cdr3_length: 16; v_call: TRBV19; clone_size: NA; j_call: TRBJ1-1; cdr3_aa: CATNDGRERGNTEAFF; cdr3_nt: TGTGCCACGAATGATGGGAGGGAAAGGGGGAACACTGAAGCTTTCTTT
d_call: NA; cdr3_length: 13; v_call: TRBV27; clone_size: NA; j_call: TRBJ1-1; cdr3_aa: CASSSTENTEAFF; cdr3_nt: TGTGCCAGCAGTTCGACAGAGAACACTGAAGCTTTCTTT
d_call: TRBD2; cdr3_length: 15; v_call: TRBV27; clone_size: NA; j_call: TRBJ2-3; cdr3_aa: CASQLQRGLTDTQYF; cdr3_nt: TGTGCCAGCCAACTCCAGCGGGGTTTAACAGATACGCAGTATTTT
d_call: NA; cdr3_length: 14; v_call: TRBV2; clone_size: NA; j_call: TRBJ2-5; cdr3_aa: CASRERVIQETQYF; cdr3_nt: TGTGCCAGCCGGGAGCGGGTTATCCAAGAGACCCAGTACTTC
d_call: TRBD1; cdr3_length: 16; v_call: TRBV25-1; clone_size: few; j_call: TRBJ1-4; cdr3_aa: CASAYEVGTGREKLFF; cdr3_nt: TGTGCCAGCGCCTATGAGGTGGGGACAGGGAGGGAAAAACTGTTTTTT
d_call: NA; cdr3_length: 12; v_call: TRBV9; clone_size: NA; j_call: TRBJ2-3; cdr3_aa: CASSVGGDTQYF; cdr3_nt: TGTGCCAGCAGCGTAGGGGGGGATACGCAGTATTTT
d_call: NA; cdr3_length: 12; v_call: TRBV30; clone_size: once; j_call: TRBJ2-3; cdr3_aa: CAWSRDTDTQYF; cdr3_nt: TGTGCCTGGAGTCGGGACACAGATACGCAGTATTTT
d_call: NA; cdr3_length: 14; v_call: TRBV5-1; clone_size: NA; j_call: TRBJ2-3; cdr3_aa: CASSSGLLTDTQYF; cdr3_nt: TGCGCCAGCAGCTCCGGACTACTGACAGATACGCAGTATTTT
d_call: TRBD1; cdr3_length: 15; v_call: TRBV7-3; clone_size: NA; j_call: TRBJ2-1; cdr3_aa: CASSLGDRDLNEQFF; cdr3_nt: TGTGCCAGCAGCTTAGGGGACAGGGACCTCAATGAGCAGTTCTTC
d_call: NA; cdr3_length: 13; v_call: TRBV12-3/TRBV12-4; clone_size: NA; j_call: TRBJ1-2; cdr3_aa: CASKLVGGWGYTF; cdr3_nt: TGTGCCAGCAAACTAGTCGGGGGCTGGGGCTACACCTTC
d_call: NA; cdr3_length: 13; v_call: TRBV6-1; clone_size: NA; j_call: TRBJ1-4; cdr3_aa: CASSDLQNEKLFF; cdr3_nt: TGTGCCAGCAGTGACCTACAGAATGAAAAACTGTTTTTT
d_call: TRBD1; cdr3_length: 15; v_call: TRBV7-9; clone_size: NA; j_call: TRBJ2-5; cdr3_aa: CATNTLRGYQETQYF; cdr3_nt: TGTGCCACTAATACCCTCAGGGGGTACCAAGAGACCCAGTACTTC
d_call: NA; cdr3_length: 14; v_call: TRBV3-1/TRBV3-2; clone_size: NA; j_call: TRBJ2-7; cdr3_aa: CASSLSIRSYEQYF; cdr3_nt: TGTGCCAGCAGCCTGAGCATACGCTCCTACGAGCAGTACTTC
d_call: TRBD1; cdr3_length: 16; v_call: TRBV10-2; clone_size: few; j_call: TRBJ2-7; cdr3_aa: CASSEFRTGAGYEQYF; cdr3_nt: TGCGCCAGCAGTGAGTTCCGGACAGGGGCTGGCTACGAGCAGTACTTC
d_call: TRBD1; cdr3_length: 16; v_call: TRBV7-2; clone_size: once; j_call: TRBJ1-4; cdr3_aa: CASSSTGALMGEKLFF; cdr3_nt: TGTGCCAGCAGCTCCACAGGGGCCCTCATGGGTGAAAAACTGTTTTTT
d_call: TRBD1; cdr3_length: 15; v_call: TRBV3-1/TRBV3-2; clone_size: NA; j_call: TRBJ2-4; cdr3_aa: CASSQSQGAGNIQYF; cdr3_nt: TGTGCCAGCAGCCAGTCTCAGGGGGCGGGAAACATTCAGTACTTC
d_call: TRBD1; cdr3_length: 14; v_call: TRBV5-1; clone_size: NA; j_call: TRBJ2-7; cdr3_aa: CASSPGTGEIEQYF; cdr3_nt: TGCGCCAGCAGCCCCGGGACAGGGGAGATCGAGCAGTACTTC
d_call: NA; cdr3_length: 14; v_call: TRBV7-3; clone_size: NA; j_call: TRBJ2-2; cdr3_aa: CASSLQGNTGELFF; cdr3_nt: TGTGCCAGCAGCTTACAGGGGAACACCGGGGAGCTGTTTTTT
d_call: NA; cdr3_length: 11; v_call: TRBV20-1; clone_size: NA; j_call: TRBJ2-3; cdr3_aa: CSARMIDTQYF; cdr3_nt: TGCAGTGCTAGGATGATTGATACGCAGTATTTT
d_call: TRBD1; cdr3_length: 15; v_call: TRBV18; clone_size: NA; j_call: TRBJ1-6; cdr3_aa: CASSPRTGTNSPLHF; cdr3_nt: TGTGCCAGCTCACCAAGGACAGGGACTAATTCACCCCTCCACTTT
d_call: TRBD1; cdr3_length: 14; v_call: TRBV19; clone_size: NA; j_call: TRBJ2-7; cdr3_aa: CASTPGQGPYEQYF; cdr3_nt: TGTGCCAGTACTCCGGGACAGGGCCCCTACGAGCAGTACTTC
d_call: NA; cdr3_length: 13; v_call: TRBV29-1; clone_size: NA; j_call: TRBJ2-5; cdr3_aa: CSVGGGDQETQYF; cdr3_nt: TGCAGCGTTGGAGGGGGGGACCAAGAGACCCAGTACTTC
d_call: TRBD1; cdr3_length: 17; v_call: TRBV10-3; clone_size: NA; j_call: TRBJ1-5; cdr3_aa: CAISERGQGYSNQPQHF; cdr3_nt: TGTGCCATCAGTGAGCGGGGACAGGGATATAGCAATCAGCCCCAGCATTTT
d_call: NA; cdr3_length: 13; v_call: TRBV12-3/TRBV12-4; clone_size: NA; j_call: TRBJ1-5; cdr3_aa: CASSKDRERPQHF; cdr3_nt: TGTGCCAGCAGTAAAGACAGAGAGAGACCCCAGCATTTT
d_call: NA; cdr3_length: 13; v_call: TRBV5-1; clone_size: NA; j_call: TRBJ2-5; cdr3_aa: CASSLNYQETQYF; cdr3_nt: TGCGCCAGCAGCTTGAACTATCAAGAGACCCAGTACTTC
d_call: NA; cdr3_length: 12; v_call: TRBV28; clone_size: NA; j_call: TRBJ1-2; cdr3_aa: CASKDSNYGYTF; cdr3_nt: TGTGCCAGCAAAGACAGTAACTATGGCTACACCTTC
d_call: TRBD2; cdr3_length: 16; v_call: TRBV11-1; clone_size: NA; j_call: TRBJ2-2; cdr3_aa: CASSYGLAGGSGELFF; cdr3_nt: TGTGCCAGCAGTTACGGACTAGCGGGGGGGTCCGGGGAGCTGTTTTTT
d_call: NA; cdr3_length: 14; v_call: TRBV2; clone_size: few; j_call: TRBJ1-2; cdr3_aa: CASSEARGFGGYTF; cdr3_nt: TGTGCCAGCAGTGAAGCGCGGGGGTTTGGTGGCTACACCTTC
d_call: NA; cdr3_length: 14; v_call: TRBV30; clone_size: NA; j_call: TRBJ1-1; cdr3_aa: CAWSAGQLNTEAFF; cdr3_nt: TGTGCCTGGAGTGCGGGACAACTGAACACTGAAGCTTTCTTT
d_call: NA; cdr3_length: 15; v_call: TRBV19; clone_size: once; j_call: TRBJ2-1; cdr3_aa: CASSIGRVSYNEQFF; cdr3_nt: TGTGCCAGTAGTATAGGCCGGGTTTCCTACAATGAGCAGTTCTTC
d_call: TRBD2; cdr3_length: 18; v_call: TRBV10-1; clone_size: NA; j_call: TRBJ2-1; cdr3_aa: CASSVGLAGGPFIDEQFF; cdr3_nt: TGCGCCAGCTCTGTGGGACTAGCGGGGGGGCCGTTCATCGATGAGCAGTTCTTC
d_call: TRBD2; cdr3_length: 15; v_call: TRBV27; clone_size: NA; j_call: TRBJ2-1; cdr3_aa: CASSLSSGGRPEQFF; cdr3_nt: TGTGCCAGCAGTTTAAGTAGCGGGGGGCGGCCTGAGCAGTTCTTC
d_call: NA; cdr3_length: 11; v_call: TRBV4-2; clone_size: few; j_call: TRBJ1-4; cdr3_aa: CASSQGEKLFF; cdr3_nt: TGTGCCAGCAGCCAAGGTGAAAAACTGTTTTTT